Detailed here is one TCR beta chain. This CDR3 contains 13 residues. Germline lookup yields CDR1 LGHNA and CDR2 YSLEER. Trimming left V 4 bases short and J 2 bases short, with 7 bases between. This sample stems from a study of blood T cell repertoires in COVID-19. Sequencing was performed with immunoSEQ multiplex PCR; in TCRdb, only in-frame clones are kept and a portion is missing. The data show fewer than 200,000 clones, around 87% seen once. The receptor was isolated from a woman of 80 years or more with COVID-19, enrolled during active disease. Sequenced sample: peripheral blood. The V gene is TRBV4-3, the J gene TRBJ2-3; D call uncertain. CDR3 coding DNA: TGCGCCAGCAGCCGCGGTTCCACAGATACGCAGTATTTT. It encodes CASSRGSTDTQYF.